This TCR beta chain was found in a study of monozygotic twins with inflammatory bowel disease. CDR3 length equals 14 residues. The germline V gene has CDR1 SQVTM and CDR2 ANQGSEA. TCRdb reanalyzed the 5' RACE reads and collapses them to one entry per CDR3 protein, without DNA. Recorded for this sample: 200,000 to 250,000 distinct CDR3 sequences. Study-wide points: Versus healthy twins, IBD patients showed fewer clonotypes shared with others, especially with disease activity. A reduction in TCRbeta diversity (inverse Simpson) was seen in IBD patients relative to healthy co-twins.

Turning to this clonotype: Its antigen is unknown.

This sequence joins TRBV29-1 and TRBJ2-1; TCRdb's assignment of TRBD1 cannot be checked, as there is no DNA. Sequenced sample: blood. The TCR comes from a human donor with ulcerative colitis or Crohn's disease, or a healthy co-twin of an affected twin (not recorded which). CDR3 residues: CSAPVESSYNEQFF.